A selection of T cell receptor beta chains follows, all from one sample in a study of Graves' ophthalmopathy and Graves' hyperthyroidism. MiXCR, run by TCRdb on the multiplex PCR reads, gives a single entry per CDR3 protein. This table holds 500,000 to 600,000 distinct CDR3 sequences, 35% to 40% found once. The sequenced sample was peripheral blood or thyroid tissue (not recorded which). The receptors here all came from an adult man with Graves' hyperthyroidism. The CDR3 runs from the conserved cysteine through the conserved F or W. Each record gives: D gene, V gene, J gene, CDR3 protein. D genes are given only for firm matches.

TRBD1	TRBV7-6	TRBJ1-6	CASSSLPDRGSYNSPLHF
NA	TRBV3-1	TRBJ1-1	CASSHLGGRGTEAFF
NA	TRBV9	TRBJ1-3	CASSVATRGNTIYF
NA	TRBV10-1	TRBJ2-7	CASSEEGKGYEQYF
TRBD2	TRBV9	TRBJ2-5	CASSVEASGDQETQYF
NA	TRBV20-1	TRBJ1-2	CSALGTYGYTF
TRBD1	TRBV5-1	TRBJ1-1	CASNRRQGAHTEAFF
NA	TRBV3-1	TRBJ2-7	CASSLRDPFYEQYF
TRBD2	TRBV10-3	TRBJ2-2	CAISETNSQSVGGTGELFF
TRBD2	TRBV19	TRBJ2-3	CTTGASGGTDTQYF
TRBD1	TRBV7-3	TRBJ1-2	CASSPTGQGDGYTF
NA	TRBV5-1	TRBJ1-1	CASSYLRQAPNTEAFF
NA	TRBV20-1	TRBJ1-1	CSARANSKRAFF
NA	TRBV10-2	TRBJ1-6	CASSEGQWNSPLHF
NA	TRBV10-3	TRBJ1-5	CASSLPGDSNQPQHF
NA	TRBV10-1	TRBJ2-7	CASSAVHGYEQYF
TRBD2	TRBV29-1	TRBJ2-5	CSVAGTSNTLSYQETQYF
NA	TRBV7-2	TRBJ2-3	CASSATRTPTDTQYF
NA	TRBV19	TRBJ1-1	CVSSPLGGVGEAFF
NA	TRBV14	TRBJ2-5	CASSPRRGSGETQYF
TRBD1	TRBV24-1	TRBJ1-6	CATGTGYNSPLHF
NA	TRBV7-2	TRBJ2-7	CASSLVGTHEQYF